This T cell receptor beta chain was profiled in a study of identical twins. Study-wide results and limits: For cord blood, abundant beta clonotypes had fewer insertions, unlike memory repertoires, which showed none. Where beta out-of-frame sequences were concerned, excess twin sharing was weaker.

Every sampled donor was Caucasian and healthy. Template switching added a universal primer binding site, and final cDNA carried unique molecular identifiers. A single record per CDR3 protein comes from TCRdb applying MiXCR to the 5' RACE reads. The sample has 420,000 or so distinct CDR3 sequences, about 18% seen once; the top ten hold 12%. As to this clonotype: Its antigen remains unknown.

The specimen sequenced was naive T cells sorted from blood. The sequence came from a man aged 50-60 years in good health.

CDR3 sequence (DNA): TGTGCCAGTAGTATACAGCGCAGGGGCGATGGCTACACCTTC. Protein product: CASSIQRRGDGYTF. J is TRBJ1-2 and V is TRBV19; a possible D gene is TRBD1 (6 bases). With 2 bases removed from V and 6 bases from J, the gap between germline ends came to 13 bases. This CDR3 region has 14 residues. Per the germline V gene, CDR1 is LNHDA and CDR2 is SQIVND (reference sequence).